This is a list of T cell receptor beta chains from one sample in a study of blood T cell repertoires in COVID-19. Using immunoSEQ multiplex PCR, the repertoire was profiled, and TCRdb retains in-frame clones only, with some absent. The sample holds 200,000 to 300,000 clones, 75% to 85% seen once. The sequencing input was peripheral blood. All receptors come from a human donor in a cohort sampled during active COVID-19. The conserved cysteine and the conserved F or W are not part of the CDR3 here. The order of the fields is D gene, V gene, clone size, J gene, CDR3 protein. A D gene is named only where the DNA matches it firmly. The size of a clone is reported for some rows only, either as once, few or many, or as a class for expanded clones.

d_gene: .
v_gene: TRBV3-1/TRBV3-2
abundance: .
j_gene: TRBJ1-6
CDR3aa: ASSPGLSSYNSPLH

d_gene: TRBD2
v_gene: TRBV7-9
abundance: once
j_gene: TRBJ2-5
CDR3aa: ASSIPSAGFAVLAGVQETQY

d_gene: .
v_gene: TRBV11-3
abundance: few
j_gene: TRBJ2-2
CDR3aa: ASSSHSPGELF

d_gene: TRBD1
v_gene: TRBV20-1
abundance: .
j_gene: TRBJ1-1
CDR3aa: SADREKAF

d_gene: .
v_gene: TRBV11-2
abundance: .
j_gene: TRBJ1-5
CDR3aa: ASSLAVYQPQH

d_gene: .
v_gene: TRBV24-1
abundance: .
j_gene: TRBJ2-2
CDR3aa: ATSDPRTPNTGELF

d_gene: TRBD2
v_gene: TRBV5-4
abundance: .
j_gene: TRBJ2-1
CDR3aa: ASSGQRGGTLYNEQF

d_gene: TRBD1
v_gene: TRBV5-1
abundance: .
j_gene: TRBJ1-1
CDR3aa: ASSFGTGLTAEAF

d_gene: TRBD1
v_gene: TRBV6-5
abundance: .
j_gene: TRBJ1-3
CDR3aa: ASSRDSSGNTIY

d_gene: TRBD1
v_gene: TRBV5-1
abundance: .
j_gene: TRBJ2-7
CDR3aa: ASSPTGGYEQY

d_gene: .
v_gene: TRBV28
abundance: few
j_gene: TRBJ2-5
CDR3aa: ASSPPGQETQY

d_gene: .
v_gene: TRBV5-1
abundance: .
j_gene: TRBJ1-4
CDR3aa: ASSLEAQRRQGSEKLF

d_gene: TRBD1
v_gene: TRBV7-7
abundance: .
j_gene: TRBJ2-5
CDR3aa: ASSLAAGGRETQY

d_gene: TRBD1
v_gene: TRBV19
abundance: .
j_gene: TRBJ2-5
CDR3aa: ASSSHTGGETQY

d_gene: TRBD1
v_gene: TRBV5-1
abundance: few
j_gene: TRBJ2-5
CDR3aa: ASSLVIGGVETQY

d_gene: TRBD1
v_gene: TRBV9
abundance: .
j_gene: TRBJ1-6
CDR3aa: ASSVTGLENSPLH

d_gene: .
v_gene: TRBV28
abundance: .
j_gene: TRBJ2-7
CDR3aa: ASTQWQGIPYEQY

d_gene: .
v_gene: TRBV27
abundance: .
j_gene: TRBJ1-1
CDR3aa: ASSLGLRTEAF

d_gene: .
v_gene: TRBV11-1
abundance: .
j_gene: TRBJ2-2
CDR3aa: ASSLGERNTGELF

d_gene: .
v_gene: TRBV10-1
abundance: .
j_gene: TRBJ1-2
CDR3aa: ASSEGAPRNPPT

d_gene: .
v_gene: TRBV5-5
abundance: .
j_gene: TRBJ2-4
CDR3aa: ASSLSPIAKNIQY

d_gene: .
v_gene: TRBV18
abundance: .
j_gene: TRBJ1-2
CDR3aa: ASSPDRQGYT

d_gene: .
v_gene: TRBV10-1
abundance: .
j_gene: TRBJ2-1
CDR3aa: ASSRDWSNEQF

d_gene: .
v_gene: TRBV6-5
abundance: .
j_gene: TRBJ1-1
CDR3aa: ASSYSLTANTEAF

d_gene: .
v_gene: TRBV6-5
abundance: .
j_gene: TRBJ1-1
CDR3aa: ASIEGGTEAF

d_gene: .
v_gene: TRBV3-1/TRBV3-2
abundance: .
j_gene: TRBJ2-2
CDR3aa: ASSSGHYTGELF

d_gene: TRBD1
v_gene: TRBV19
abundance: .
j_gene: TRBJ1-5
CDR3aa: ASSSGQSNQPQH

d_gene: .
v_gene: TRBV27
abundance: .
j_gene: TRBJ2-1
CDR3aa: ASSLWRADNEQF

d_gene: TRBD1
v_gene: TRBV29-1
abundance: .
j_gene: TRBJ1-1
CDR3aa: STGQGGTEAF

d_gene: TRBD2
v_gene: TRBV28
abundance: .
j_gene: TRBJ2-1
CDR3aa: ASRISGRGNEQF

d_gene: TRBD1
v_gene: TRBV9
abundance: .
j_gene: TRBJ1-5
CDR3aa: ASSVGQGFSQPQH

d_gene: TRBD2
v_gene: TRBV5-6
abundance: .
j_gene: TRBJ2-2
CDR3aa: ASSLVSSGRAFFGELF

d_gene: .
v_gene: TRBV28
abundance: once
j_gene: TRBJ1-2
CDR3aa: ASSRAGQSNYGYT

d_gene: TRBD1
v_gene: TRBV28
abundance: .
j_gene: TRBJ2-5
CDR3aa: ASSSGQGAQETQY

d_gene: TRBD2
v_gene: TRBV12-5
abundance: .
j_gene: TRBJ2-3
CDR3aa: ASGLGTSGSTDTQY

d_gene: TRBD2
v_gene: TRBV5-4
abundance: .
j_gene: TRBJ2-1
CDR3aa: ASSLGGSGGHNEQF

d_gene: TRBD2
v_gene: TRBV6-2/TRBV6-3
abundance: .
j_gene: TRBJ2-1
CDR3aa: ASSPHREAVVGEQF

d_gene: .
v_gene: TRBV18
abundance: few
j_gene: TRBJ1-6
CDR3aa: ASSSSVPPLH

d_gene: .
v_gene: TRBV18
abundance: once
j_gene: TRBJ1-5
CDR3aa: ASSPTGRAGQPQH

d_gene: TRBD2
v_gene: TRBV19
abundance: few
j_gene: TRBJ2-1
CDR3aa: ASSRLAGEALNEQF

d_gene: .
v_gene: TRBV6-6
abundance: many
j_gene: TRBJ1-1
CDR3aa: ASSYPGQTNTEAF

d_gene: TRBD2
v_gene: TRBV4-1
abundance: once
j_gene: TRBJ2-5
CDR3aa: ASSQVISGIGQETQY

d_gene: .
v_gene: TRBV12-3/TRBV12-4
abundance: once
j_gene: TRBJ1-1
CDR3aa: ASSPLMDSEAF

d_gene: TRBD2
v_gene: TRBV2
abundance: .
j_gene: TRBJ2-5
CDR3aa: ASSESGIQETQY

d_gene: TRBD1
v_gene: TRBV10-3
abundance: .
j_gene: TRBJ2-2
CDR3aa: AISVFSGQEYTGELF

d_gene: TRBD1
v_gene: TRBV6-4
abundance: .
j_gene: TRBJ1-1
CDR3aa: ASRPGQENTEAF

d_gene: .
v_gene: TRBV7-9
abundance: .
j_gene: TRBJ2-1
CDR3aa: ASSLLGRGNNEQF

d_gene: .
v_gene: TRBV4-1
abundance: .
j_gene: TRBJ1-1
CDR3aa: ASSQDGGGTEAF

d_gene: TRBD1
v_gene: TRBV29-1
abundance: .
j_gene: TRBJ1-2
CDR3aa: SSQGGREGYT

d_gene: .
v_gene: TRBV5-1
abundance: .
j_gene: TRBJ2-5
CDR3aa: ASSTEETQY

d_gene: TRBD1
v_gene: TRBV25-1
abundance: once
j_gene: TRBJ2-3
CDR3aa: ASSESILTGGRTDTQY